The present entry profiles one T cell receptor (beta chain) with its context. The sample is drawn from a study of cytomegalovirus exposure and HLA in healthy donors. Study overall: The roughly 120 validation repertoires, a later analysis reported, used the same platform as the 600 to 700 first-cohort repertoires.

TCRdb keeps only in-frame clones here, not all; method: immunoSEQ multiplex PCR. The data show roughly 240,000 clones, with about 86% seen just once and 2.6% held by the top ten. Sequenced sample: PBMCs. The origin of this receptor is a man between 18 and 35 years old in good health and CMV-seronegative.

The CDR3 sequence: CASSQGTGKYGYTF. CDR3 sequence (DNA): TGCGCCAGCAGCCAAGGGACAGGGAAGTACGGCTACACCTTC. The V gene is TRBV4-1, the J gene TRBJ1-2, with 8 bases fitting TRBD1. The ends lost 1 base at V and 8 bases at J; junction bases unmatched: 6. The CDR3 consists of 14 residues. Germline CDR1 is MGHRA and CDR2 is YSYEKL.